This T cell receptor beta chain was captured in a study of blood T cell repertoires in COVID-19. The overall study: Sites across the United States, Italy and Spain contributed samples from acute and convalescent COVID-19.

Original handling: Amplification of reference gene primers was used by the study to estimate nucleated cell counts. The data were produced by immunoSEQ multiplex PCR, yet TCRdb's version contains in-frame clones alone and is incomplete. V, J and clone size are those of that table, while D and trimming were read from the DNA. The sample includes over 150,000 clones, around 84% of them seen just once. This CDR3 region has 13 residues. In germline, CDR1 is MDHEN, CDR2 SYDVKM. Trimming removed 8 bases from V and 0 bases from J, with 8 bases in between. This TCR was sampled from a woman older than 75 with COVID-19, enrolled during active disease. The V and J genes are TRBV28 and TRBJ1-3; D is possibly TRBD1 (6 bases). The specimen was peripheral blood. This CDR3 is CASVDSSGNTIYF. In nucleotides, the CDR3 is TGTGCCAGCGTGGACAGCTCTGGAAACACCATATATTTT.